What follows are 26 T cell receptor beta chains derived from one specimen sequenced in a study of spatial heterogeneity in lung cancer. The sample's time point: sample taken at primary tumor resection. Whole RNA obtained from tumor, nontumor lung or frozen PBMC underwent sequencing without sorting. Each CDR3 protein gets one entry after TCRdb re-called the 5' RACE reads with MiXCR. The table includes about 24,000 distinct CDR3 sequences, 3% to 3.5% detected once. The sequencing here drew on PBMCs, taken at surgery. These receptors were obtained from a female donor with early-stage non-small cell lung cancer.

This clonotype was seen ten or more times. The rearrangement links TRBV3-1 to TRBJ2-4; D uncertain. V lost 0 bases to trimming and J lost 0 bases, with 6 bases between them. In germline, CDR1 is LGHDT, CDR2 YNNKEL (reference sequence). The CDR3 is 15 amino acids. CDR3 bases: TGTGCCAGCAGCCAAGATCTAATAGCCAAAAACATTCAGTACTTC. This translates into CASSQDLIAKNIQYF. The entire variable domain, with the rest obtained from reference TRBV3-1 and TRBJ2-4, is as follows: DTAVSQTPKYLVTQMGNDKSIKCEQNLGHDTMYWYKQDSKKFLKIMFSYNNKELIINETVPNRFSPKSPDKAHLNLHINSLELGDSAVYFCASSQDLIAKNIQYFGAGTRLSVL.

This clonotype has a count of ten or more. This rearrangement joins TRBV2 to TRBJ2-1; 13 bases are shared with TRBD2. Germline V CDR1 and CDR2: SNHLY, FYNNEI. The junction had 5 bases not matched to a gene; V was cut back by 7 bases and J by 8 bases. The CDR3 runs to 14 residues. The CDR3 nucleotides are TGTGCCAGCATGGGACTAGCGGGAAGCTATGAGCAGTTCTTC. It specifies CASMGLAGSYEQFF.

By share of the sample, this clonotype is medium-sized (0.01 to 0.1%). The CDR3 loop reads CSAGRGEAFF. As DNA, the CDR3 is TGCAGCGCGGGGCGGGGAGAAGCTTTCTTT. The rearrangement links TRBV29-1 to TRBJ1-1; possible D gene TRBD1, 5 bases. Trimming pared 7 bases from V and 8 bases from J, leaving 11 bases between. Germline CDR1 is SQVTM and CDR2 is ANQGSEA. This CDR3 is built from 10 residues.

This clonotype appeared many times. This chain uses TRBV5-1 with TRBJ1-1, with a weak D call TRBD1 (5 bases). CDR1 and CDR2 (germline): SGHRS, YFSETQ. V lost 3 bases and J lost 3, with 12 bases in between. The CDR3 runs 14 residues. CDR3 nucleotides: TGCGCCAGCAGCTCACTGGGGCAGCACACTGAAGCTTTCTTT. Translating it yields CASSSLGQHTEAFF. The whole variable domain, remainder taken from reference TRBV5-1 and TRBJ1-1, is KAGVTQTPRYLIKTRGQQVTLSCSPISGHRSVSWYQQTPGQGLQFLFEYFSETQRNKGNFPGRFSGRQFSNSRSEMNVSTLELGDSALYLCASSSLGQHTEAFFGQGTRLTVV.

This clonotype was picked up many times. One junction end disagrees with the germline gene, perhaps due to a read error. This chain uses TRBV5-6 with TRBJ2-5; no reliable D call. The CDR3 length is 13 residues. In germline, CDR1 is SGHDT, CDR2 YYEEEE. This CDR3 is CASSVVQPGGVNF. CDR3 coding DNA: TGTGCCAGCAGCGTAGTTCAACCGGGCGGTGTTAACTTC.

This clonotype appeared many times. The rearrangement joins TRBV6-5 to TRBJ2-1, with 8 bases lining up with TRBD1. Unmatched junction bases numbered 7, after V lost 5 bases and J lost 4 bases. This CDR3 contains 15 residues. Looked up from germline, CDR1 is MNHEY and CDR2 is SVGAGI. CDR3 loop: CASSHRTGSYNEQFF. CDR3 nucleotides: TGTGCCAGCAGTCACCGGACAGGGAGTTACAATGAGCAGTTCTTC.

This clonotype came up a few times. The rearrangement links TRBV7-8 to TRBJ2-2; 7 nucleotides match TRBD2. Germline values: CDR1 SGHVS, CDR2 FQNEAQ. The CDR3 loop spans 15 amino acids. The V gene end was trimmed by 5 bases and the J gene end by 4 bases; junction bases not matched to a gene: 7. Here the CDR3 reads CASSALGGGTGELFF. The CDR3 DNA reads TGTGCCAGCAGCGCGCTTGGCGGGGGCACCGGGGAGCTGTTTTTT.

The chain couples TRBV19 to TRBJ1-1; D is possibly TRBD1 (5 bases). CDR3 size: 13 residues. V was cut by 3 bases and J by 7 bases, with 12 bases left in between. Looked up from germline, CDR1 is LNHDA and CDR2 is SQIVND (reference sequence). Written as DNA, the CDR3 is TGTGCCAGTAGTATGGGGGTGGCACTTGAAGCTTTCTTT. Translation: CASSMGVALEAFF.

In this sample, this clonotype turned up many times. The chain has TRBV7-9 and TRBJ1-1; D perhaps matches TRBD1 (6 bases). V lost 4 bases and J lost 3, with 15 bases in between. CDR3 length: 15 residues. Germline CDR1 is SEHNR and CDR2 is FQNEAQ (reference sequence). Written as DNA, the CDR3 is TGTGCCAGCAGCTCCGGCCAGGGGTTAGACACTGAAGCTTTCTTT. Amino acid sequence: CASSSGQGLDTEAFF.

This clonotype was found many times. This chain connects TRBV6-5 to TRBJ2-7, with D maybe TRBD1 (5 bases). V lost 7 bases, J lost 5 bases, and 21 bases lay in between. Germline CDR1 reads MNHEY; CDR2 reads SVGAGI. The CDR3 is made up of 15 amino acids. In nucleotides, the CDR3 is TGTGCCAGCATCTCGCGCAGGGCCGGCGATCACGAGCAGTACTTC. It encodes CASISRRAGDHEQYF.

There are many counts of this clonotype. This chain connects TRBV15 to TRBJ2-7, with D maybe TRBD2 (6 bases). The CDR3 has 14 amino acids. The germline V and J ends were trimmed by 4 bases and 2 bases, with 12 bases remaining between them. Per the germline V gene, CDR1 is LNHNV and CDR2 is YYDKDF (reference sequence). DNA of the CDR3: TGTGCCACCAGCACCAATCCGGGGGCCTACGAGCAGTACTTC. Translating it yields CATSTNPGAYEQYF.

This clonotype was counted many times. Here the CDR3 reads CASRLSGQEGGYTF. CDR3 coding DNA: TGCGCCAGCAGGTTATCAGGGCAAGAGGGTGGCTACACCTTC. The chain uses TRBV5-1 and TRBJ1-2; the D gene is possibly TRBD1 (5 bases). Trimming took off 5 bases at V and 7 bases at J, with 18 bases between the two ends. This CDR3 has 14 amino acids. Germline CDR1 reads SGHRS; CDR2 reads YFSETQ.

This clonotype is labeled as medium-sized. The chain joins TRBV28 to TRBJ2-5; no firm D call. Germline V lookup: CDR1 MDHEN, CDR2 SYDVKM. The CDR3 loop spans 15 amino acids. Deletions cut 6 bases from V and 0 bases from J, with 14 bases between. The CDR3, as DNA: TGTGCCAGCAGCCCCTCCCTAGATTACCAAGAGACCCAGTACTTC. Protein: CASSPSLDYQETQYF.

There are many counts of this clonotype. The chain joins TRBV27 to TRBJ1-4; the D gene is possibly TRBD1 (5 bases). The CDR3 is 15 amino acids. Germline assignment: CDR1 MNHEY and CDR2 SMNVEV (reference sequence). Deletions cut 1 base from V and 0 bases from J, with 6 bases between. For the CDR3, the DNA is TGTGCCAGCAGTTTATTGGGGGCAACTAATGAAAAACTGTTTTTT. Translation gives CASSLLGATNEKLFF. The full variable domain, its missing parts supplied by reference TRBV27 and TRBJ1-4, is EAQVTQNPRYLITVTGKKLTVTCSQNMNHEYMSWYRQDPGLGLRQIYYSMNVEVTDKGDVPEGYKVSRKEKRNFPLILESPSPNQTSLYFCASSLLGATNEKLFFGSGTQLSVL.

This clonotype was recorded many times. The V and J genes are TRBV24-1 and TRBJ2-1; D remains unclear. The length of the CDR3 is 13 residues. Germline loops: CDR1 KGHDR, CDR2 SFDVKD. Trimming removed 5 bases from V and 6 bases from J, with 10 bases in between. CDR3 region: CATSGVVSNEQFF. In DNA form, the CDR3 reads TGTGCCACCAGTGGGGTAGTTTCCAATGAGCAGTTCTTC.

This clonotype was counted ten times or more. The chain is built from TRBV20-1 and TRBJ1-1; tentatively, D is TRBD1 (5 bases). Germline assignment: CDR1 DFQATT and CDR2 SNEGSKA (reference sequence). V was pared by 3 bases and J by 0 bases, with 11 bases between. The CDR3 covers 14 residues. The CDR3 spells CSASPQGLNTEAFF. In nucleotides, the CDR3 is TGCAGTGCTAGCCCGCAGGGTTTGAACACTGAAGCTTTCTTT.

J is TRBJ1-2 and V is TRBV4-1; 8 positions agree with TRBD1. This CDR3 spans 17 amino acids. Germline CDR1 and CDR2: MGHRA and YSYEKL. The J segment lost 5 bases and the V segment lost 0 bases, leaving 11 bases of the junction unmatched. The CDR3 nucleotides read TGCGCCAGCAGCCAAGAGGGTAGAGGACAGGGCCATTATGGCTACACCTTC. It translates to CASSQEGRGQGHYGYTF.

This clonotype was counted ten times or more. The V gene is TRBV20-1, the J gene TRBJ2-6; 7 bases align to TRBD1. Germline CDR1 DFQATT, CDR2 SNEGSKA (reference sequence). The CDR3 sequence is 17 residues long. The ends lost 4 bases at V and 2 bases at J; junction bases unmatched: 11. The CDR3 region is CSATQQGLVTGANVLTF. The CDR3 DNA is TGCAGTGCTACCCAACAGGGGTTAGTAACTGGGGCCAACGTCCTGACTTTC.

This clonotype was seen ten or more times. This chain connects TRBV25-1 to TRBJ2-3; 7 nucleotides line up with TRBD1. Germline loops: CDR1 MGHDK, CDR2 SYGVNS. The CDR3 sequence is 15 residues long. The V segment lost 4 bases and the J segment 1 base; nucleotides outside the gene matches: 5. As DNA, the CDR3 is TGTGCCAGCAGTGTAGGGGACAGAGGCACAGATACGCAGTATTTT. It yields the protein CASSVGDRGTDTQYF.

In its sample, this clonotype was seen many times. V is TRBV7-9 and J is TRBJ2-1; D is uncertain. The CDR3 has 17 residues. V lost 1 base and J lost 4, with 17 bases in between. CDR1 SEHNR and CDR2 FQNEAQ come from the germline V gene (reference sequence). This CDR3 reads CASSLVDWADEYNEQFF. For the CDR3, the DNA is TGTGCCAGCAGCTTAGTAGACTGGGCGGACGAATACAATGAGCAGTTCTTC.

The table lists this clonotype with many counts. The rearrangement links TRBV5-5 to TRBJ1-2; weak D call: TRBD1 (6 bases). This CDR3 region has 15 residues. Per the germline V gene, CDR1 is SGHKS and CDR2 is YYEKEE (reference sequence). Trimming took 5 bases from V and 7 from J, leaving 21 bases between them. CDR3 coding DNA: TGTGCCAGCAGGGACCGGGACACCGCCTTTCTTGGCTACACCTTC. This codes for CASRDRDTAFLGYTF.

The chain has TRBV20-1 and TRBJ2-1; the match to TRBD1 covers 10 bases. Trimming at V came to 6 bases and at J to 8 bases, leaving 7 bases not matched to a gene. Germline V gene data show CDR1 as DFQATT and CDR2 as SNEGSKA (reference sequence). The CDR3 is 13 residues long. Here the CDR3 DNA reads TGCAGTGCCAACCGGGACAGGGGCTATGAGCAGTTCTTC. Translating it yields CSANRDRGYEQFF.

This clonotype was recorded many times. V is TRBV11-2 and J is TRBJ2-1; D is perhaps TRBD1 (6 bases). Germline lookup yields CDR1 SGHAT and CDR2 FQNNGV. CDR3 size: 14 residues. V lost 5 bases and J lost 1, with 9 bases in between. This chain's CDR3 is CASSPQGSYNEQFF. The CDR3, as DNA: TGTGCCAGCAGCCCACAGGGATCCTACAATGAGCAGTTCTTC.

This clonotype was seen many times. J is TRBJ1-4 and V is TRBV20-1; 7 bases line up with TRBD1. The germline CDR1 and CDR2 sequences are DFQATT and SNEGSKA (reference sequence). The V segment lost 0 bases and the J segment 7 bases; nucleotides outside the gene matches: 8. This CDR3 has 15 residues. CDR3 in amino acids: CSARDLDRAVEKLFF. The CDR3 nucleotides are TGCAGTGCTAGAGATTTAGACAGGGCAGTTGAAAAACTGTTTTTT.

This clonotype came up many times. The V call is TRBV28, the J call TRBJ2-5, with 7 bases matching TRBD1. CDR1 and CDR2 from the germline V gene are MDHEN and SYDVKM. The CDR3 is made up of 13 amino acids. Germline trimming cut 5 bases from V and 3 bases from J; bases unmatched to any gene: 3. The CDR3 region is CASSTTGKETQYF. CDR3 sequence (DNA): TGTGCCAGCAGTACGACAGGGAAAGAGACCCAGTACTTC. Using reference TRBV28 and TRBJ2-5 for the parts outside the CDR3, the full variable domain is DVKVTQSSRYLVKRTGEKVFLECVQDMDHENMFWYRQDPGLGLRLIYFSYDVKMKEKGDIPEGYSVSREKKERFSLILESASTNQTSMYLCASSTTGKETQYFGPGTRLLVL.

This clonotype was recorded at least ten times. CDR3 DNA: TGCAGTGGTGGGCCGGGTACGCAGTATTTT. Its protein product is CSGGPGTQYF. V is TRBV20-1 and J is TRBJ2-3; D is undetermined. V was shortened by 7 bases and J by 8 bases, with 10 bases between the two germline ends. Germline CDR1 and CDR2: DFQATT and SNEGSKA (reference sequence). The CDR3 is 10 amino acids.